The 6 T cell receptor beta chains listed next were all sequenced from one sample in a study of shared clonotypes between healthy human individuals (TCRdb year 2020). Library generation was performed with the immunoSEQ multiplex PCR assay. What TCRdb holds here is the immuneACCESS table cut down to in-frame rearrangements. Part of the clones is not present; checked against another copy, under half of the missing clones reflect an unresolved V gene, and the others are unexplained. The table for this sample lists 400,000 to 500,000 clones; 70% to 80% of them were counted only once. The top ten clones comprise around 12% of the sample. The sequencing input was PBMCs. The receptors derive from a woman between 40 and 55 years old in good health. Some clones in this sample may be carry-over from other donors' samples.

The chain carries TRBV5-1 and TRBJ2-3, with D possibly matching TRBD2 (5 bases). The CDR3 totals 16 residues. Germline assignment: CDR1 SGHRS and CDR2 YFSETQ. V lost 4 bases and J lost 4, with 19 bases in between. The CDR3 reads CASSPRASGQADTQYF. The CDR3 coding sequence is TGCGCCAGCAGCCCCCGTGCCAGCGGTCAGGCAGATACGCAGTATTTT.

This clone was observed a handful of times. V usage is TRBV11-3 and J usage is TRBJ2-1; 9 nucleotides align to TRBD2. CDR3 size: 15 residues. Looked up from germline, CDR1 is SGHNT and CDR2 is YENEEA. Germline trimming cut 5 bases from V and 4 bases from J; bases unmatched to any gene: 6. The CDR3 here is CASSVQAGGYNEQFF. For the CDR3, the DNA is TGTGCCAGCAGCGTGCAAGCGGGAGGATACAATGAGCAGTTCTTC.

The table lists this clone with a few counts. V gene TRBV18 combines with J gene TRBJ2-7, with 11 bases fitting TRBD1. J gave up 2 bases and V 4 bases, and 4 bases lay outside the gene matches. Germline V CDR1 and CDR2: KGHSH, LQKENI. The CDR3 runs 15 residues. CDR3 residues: CASSRRTGGTYEQYF. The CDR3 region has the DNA TGTGCCAGCTCACGACGGACAGGGGGCACCTACGAGCAGTACTTC.

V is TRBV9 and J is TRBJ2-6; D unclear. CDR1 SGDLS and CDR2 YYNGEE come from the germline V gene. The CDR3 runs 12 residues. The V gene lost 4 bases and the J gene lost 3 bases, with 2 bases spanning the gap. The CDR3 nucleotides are TGTGCCAGCAGCCTTGGGGCCAACGTCCTGACTTTC. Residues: CASSLGANVLTF.

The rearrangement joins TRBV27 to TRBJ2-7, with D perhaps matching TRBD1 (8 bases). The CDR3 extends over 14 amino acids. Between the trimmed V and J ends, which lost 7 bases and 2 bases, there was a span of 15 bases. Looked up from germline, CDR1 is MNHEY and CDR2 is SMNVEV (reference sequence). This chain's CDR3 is CASKNRGGPYEQYF. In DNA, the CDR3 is TGTGCCAGCAAAAACAGGGGGGGGCCCTACGAGCAGTACTTC.

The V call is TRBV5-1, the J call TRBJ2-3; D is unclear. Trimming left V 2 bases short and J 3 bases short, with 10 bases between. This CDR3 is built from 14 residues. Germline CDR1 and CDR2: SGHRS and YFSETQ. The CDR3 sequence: CASSLEVPTDTQYF. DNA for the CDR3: TGCGCCAGCAGCTTAGAGGTGCCGACAGATACGCAGTATTTT.